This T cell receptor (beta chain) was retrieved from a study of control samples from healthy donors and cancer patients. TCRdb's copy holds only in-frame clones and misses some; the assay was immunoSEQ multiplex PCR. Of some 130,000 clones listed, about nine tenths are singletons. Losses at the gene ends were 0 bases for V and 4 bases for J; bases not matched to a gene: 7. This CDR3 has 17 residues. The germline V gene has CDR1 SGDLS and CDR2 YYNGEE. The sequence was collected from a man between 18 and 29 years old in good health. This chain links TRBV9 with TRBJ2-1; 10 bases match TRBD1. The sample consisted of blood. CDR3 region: CASSVGVGGQGYNEQFF. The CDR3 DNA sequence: TGTGCCAGCAGCGTAGGGGTTGGGGGACAGGGGTACAATGAGCAGTTCTTC.